This T cell receptor (beta chain) was documented in a study of blood T cell repertoires in COVID-19. In Cohort 3, a recovered donor had either two negative PCRs, clearance, or symptom resolution. Here immunoSEQ multiplex PCR was the method, and the copy in TCRdb shows in-frame clones only, minus some. The sample lists a few hundred thousand clones, approximately 89% seen once, with 1% to 1.5% in the top ten. The sample comprised PBMCs or T cells enriched from blood (not recorded which). The sequence was obtained from a man aged 25 to 45 who had recovered from COVID-19.

CDR3 sequence (DNA): TGTGCCAGCCGGGGAGATACGCAGTATTTT. It yields the protein CASRGDTQYF. This rearrangement joins TRBV6-5 to TRBJ2-3, with D possibly TRBD2 on 5 matching bases. The CDR3 loop spans 10 amino acids. Trimming removed 8 bases at V and 5 bases at J, with 5 bases between. Germline-derived CDR1 and CDR2 are MNHEY and SVGAGI.